Shown below are 14 T cell receptor beta chains from a single sample sequenced in a study of radiation and T cells in renal cell carcinoma. Profiled with immunoSEQ multiplex PCR; TCRdb holds only in-frame clones, not every one. Of over 120,000 clones in the sample, roughly 84% are singletons; the top ten hold about 12%. The time point was: baseline pretreatment blood. Noted treatment: 15 Gy SBRT to primary tumor, nephrectomy 4 weeks later. The specimen was blood, collected from a patient whose treatment included radiotherapy and nephrectomy. The receptors were gathered from a woman between 45 and 65 years old with renal cell carcinoma.

The chain combines TRBV6-5 with TRBJ1-6, with TRBD1 identical over 10 bases. Germline V CDR1 and CDR2: MNHEY, SVGAGI. This CDR3 spans 16 amino acids. After removal of 4 bases from V and 7 bases from J, the junction contained 7 bases not matched to a gene. As DNA, the CDR3 is TGTGCCAGCAGTTTACCGGGACAGGGGTTGAATTCACCCCTCCACTTT. Protein: CASSLPGQGLNSPLHF.

V and J are TRBV29-1 and TRBJ1-1; possibly TRBD1 for D (6 bases). The V and J ends lost 4 bases and 6 bases respectively, with 12 bases between them. CDR1 and CDR2 (germline): SQVTM, ANQGSEA. The CDR3 loop spans 12 amino acids. The CDR3 nucleotides read TGCAGCGTTGTAGGGCCAGGGGCTGAAGCTTTCTTT. It codes for CSVVGPGAEAFF. Supplemented by reference TRBV29-1 and TRBJ1-1, the full variable domain reads SAVISQKPSRDICQRGTSLTIQCQVDSQVTMMFWYRQQPGQSLTLIATANQGSEATYESGFVIDKFPISRPNLTFSTLTVSNMSPEDSSIYLCSVVGPGAEAFFGQGTRLTVV.

This rearrangement joins TRBV2 to TRBJ2-7; 8 bases are shared with TRBD1. V shed 8 bases and J 5 bases; nucleotides not matched to a gene: 11. This CDR3 has 14 amino acids. Germline values: CDR1 SNHLY, CDR2 FYNNEI. The CDR3: CASWAGQGVNEQYF. The CDR3 bases are TGTGCCAGCTGGGCCGGACAGGGAGTTAACGAGCAGTACTTC.

The rearrangement uses TRBV29-1 and TRBJ2-2, with TRBD1 matching 10 bases. This CDR3 is 14 amino acids long. V trimming: 3 bases; J trimming: 4 bases; junction bases outside the gene matches: 2. From germline, CDR1 is SQVTM and CDR2 ANQGSEA. The CDR3 DNA reads TGCAGCGTTGACGGGACAGGGGTCACCGGGGAGCTGTTTTTT. It specifies CSVDGTGVTGELFF.

The chain's CDR3 is CASSSGLLHTGELFF. CDR3 sequence (DNA): TGTGCCAGCAGCTCGGGACTACTTCACACCGGGGAGCTGTTTTTT. J is TRBJ2-2 and V is TRBV11-3, with TRBD2 identical over 7 bases. The CDR3 spans 15 residues. Germline V lookup: CDR1 SGHNT, CDR2 YENEEA. V lost 4 bases, J lost 3 bases, and 5 bases stayed unmatched.

J is TRBJ1-1 and V is TRBV5-4; D not certain. The CDR3 is 13 amino acids. CDR1 and CDR2 from the germline V gene are SGHNT and YYREEE (reference sequence). V was pared by 0 bases and J by 1 base, with 4 bases between. Here the CDR3 reads CASSLEGNTEAFF. DNA of the CDR3: TGTGCCAGCAGCTTGGAGGGGAACACTGAAGCTTTCTTT.

The chain uses TRBV7-9 and TRBJ1-1; D ambiguous. CDR1 is SEHNR, CDR2 FQNEAQ, per germline (reference sequence). CDR3 length: 14 residues. V was cut by 0 bases and J by 2 bases, with 7 bases left in between. The CDR3 loop reads CASSLARSNTEAFF. The DNA for the CDR3 is TGTGCCAGCAGCTTAGCGCGTAGTAACACTGAAGCTTTCTTT. Complete variable domain (other parts from reference TRBV7-9 and TRBJ1-1): DTGVSQNPRHKITKRGQNVTFRCDPISEHNRLYWYRQTLGQGPEFLTYFQNEAQLEKSRLLSDRFSAERPKGSFSTLEIQRTEQGDSAMYLCASSLARSNTEAFFGQGTRLTVV.

The CDR3 sequence: CASSARGENTGELFF. The CDR3 DNA follows: TGTGCCAGCAGCGCTCGGGGGGAGAACACCGGGGAGCTGTTTTTT. The J gene is TRBJ2-2, the V gene TRBV9, with 7 bases fitting TRBD2. With V trimmed by 3 bases and J by 1 base, 3 bases remained unmatched. Germline values: CDR1 SGDLS, CDR2 YYNGEE. The CDR3 extends over 15 amino acids. Combining the CDR3 with reference TRBV9 and TRBJ2-2 gives the whole variable domain DSGVTQTPKHLITATGQRVTLRCSPRSGDLSVYWYQQSLDQGLQFLIQYYNGEERAKGNILERFSAQQFPDLHSELNLSSLELGDSALYFCASSARGENTGELFFGEGSRLTVL.

The gene calls are TRBV7-9 and TRBJ2-2, with 8 bases matching TRBD1. The CDR3 has 16 residues. The germline CDR1 and CDR2 sequences are SEHNR and FQNEAQ (reference sequence). V was pared by 6 bases and J by 2 bases, with 8 bases of the junction left unmatched. The CDR3, as DNA: TGTGCCAGCAGGGACTCGACAGGGGCTAACACCGGGGAGCTGTTTTTT. This translates into CASRDSTGANTGELFF.

This clone was observed a handful of times. The chain is built from TRBV30 and TRBJ1-1, with a weak D call TRBD1 (5 bases). This CDR3 is 13 amino acids long. The V and J ends lost 5 bases and 0 bases respectively, with 10 bases between them. The germline gives CDR1 GTSNPN, CDR2 SVGIG (reference sequence). CDR3 protein: CAWGGAMNTEAFF. CDR3 nucleotide sequence: TGTGCCTGGGGTGGGGCGATGAACACTGAAGCTTTCTTT.

This chain connects TRBV13 to TRBJ1-2, with TRBD1 as a possible D gene (6 bases). The CDR3 contains 15 residues. V was pared by 5 bases and J by 4 bases, with 17 bases between. Germline loops: CDR1 PRHDT, CDR2 FYEKMQ (reference sequence). The CDR3 coding sequence is TGTGCCAGCAGCCGCTTAATGGGAGGGGGCTATGGCTACACCTTC. Its translation: CASSRLMGGGYGYTF.

The chain is built from TRBV13 and TRBJ2-5; no clear D gene. V gave up 8 bases and J gave up 2 bases, with 15 bases separating them. This CDR3 has 14 amino acids. Per germline, CDR1 PRHDT and CDR2 FYEKMQ (reference sequence). CDR3 in DNA: TGTGCCAGCGGCCTTGTGGATCGGCAAGAGACCCAGTACTTC. It specifies CASGLVDRQETQYF.

V and J are TRBV15 and TRBJ2-3; 11 nucleotides line up with TRBD2. The V gene end was trimmed by 5 bases and the J gene end by 5 bases; junction bases not matched to a gene: 9. Germline V gene sequence: CDR1 LNHNV, CDR2 YYDKDF (reference sequence). The CDR3 runs to 16 residues. The CDR3 sequence is CATSFSGGALRDTQYF. The DNA for the CDR3 is TGTGCCACCAGCTTTAGCGGGGGGGCTCTTAGAGATACGCAGTATTTT.

The V call is TRBV6-4, the J call TRBJ2-3, with 7 bases identical to TRBD2. J gave up 2 bases and V 6 bases, and 2 bases lay outside the gene matches. CDR3 size: 13 residues. CDR1 and CDR2 from the germline V gene are MRHNA and SNTAGT. CDR3 sequence: CASSSGDTDTQYF. As DNA, the CDR3 is TGTGCCAGCAGCAGCGGGGACACAGATACGCAGTATTTT.